This TCR beta chain was documented in a study of CD8 T cells in ankylosing spondylitis. Findings and limits, study-wide: Characteristic, it appeared, of ankylosing spondylitis blood was a TCR beta motif of fewer than 10 highly homologous variants.

In its sample, this clonotype was seen a few times. Its specificity is not known. MiXCR, applied by TCRdb to the 5' RACE reads, yields one record per CDR3 protein. The sample lists about 540,000 distinct CDR3 sequences, about 13% occurring once. This TCR was recovered from a male donor with ankylosing spondylitis. The material sequenced was blood, either unsorted or a sorted T cell fraction (not recorded which).

CDR3 sequence reads: CAISERGYTDTQYF. The CDR3 nucleotides are TGTGCCATCAGTGAGAGGGGTTATACAGATACGCAGTATTTT. The V call is TRBV10-3, the J call TRBJ2-3; a weak D match, TRBD1 (5 bases). Deletions cut 2 bases from V and 3 bases from J, with 9 bases between. The CDR3 runs 14 residues. Germline V gives CDR1 ENHRY, CDR2 SYGVKD.